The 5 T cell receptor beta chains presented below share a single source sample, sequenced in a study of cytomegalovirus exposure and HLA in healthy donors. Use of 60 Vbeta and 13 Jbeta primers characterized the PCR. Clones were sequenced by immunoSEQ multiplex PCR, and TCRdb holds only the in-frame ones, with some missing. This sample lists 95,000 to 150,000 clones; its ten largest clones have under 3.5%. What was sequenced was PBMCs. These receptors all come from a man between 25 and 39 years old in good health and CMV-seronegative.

Written as DNA, the CDR3 is TGCGCCAGCAGCCAAATAGCGGTGCAGGCCGGGGAGCTGTTTTTT. Residues: CASSQIAVQAGELFF. This sequence joins TRBV4-1 and TRBJ2-2; D might be TRBD2 (6 bases). The CDR3 has 15 residues. V was pared by 2 bases and J by 6 bases, with 13 bases between. Germline CDR1 MGHRA, CDR2 YSYEKL.

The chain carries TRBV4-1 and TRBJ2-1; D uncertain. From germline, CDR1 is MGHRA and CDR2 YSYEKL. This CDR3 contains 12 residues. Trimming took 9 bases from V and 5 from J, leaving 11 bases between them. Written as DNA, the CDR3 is TGCGCCAGTAGAGACTCGCACAATGAGCAGTTCTTC. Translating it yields CASRDSHNEQFF.

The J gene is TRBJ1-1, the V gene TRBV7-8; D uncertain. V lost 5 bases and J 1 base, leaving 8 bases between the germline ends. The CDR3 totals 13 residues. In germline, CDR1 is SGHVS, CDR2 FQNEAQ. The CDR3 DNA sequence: TGTGCCAGCAGCCGGGTCCAGAACACTGAAGCTTTCTTT. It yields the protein CASSRVQNTEAFF.

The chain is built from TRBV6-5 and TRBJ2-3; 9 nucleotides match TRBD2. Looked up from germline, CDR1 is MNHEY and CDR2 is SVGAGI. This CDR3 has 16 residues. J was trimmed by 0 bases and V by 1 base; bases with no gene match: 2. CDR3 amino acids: CASSYLAGASTDTQYF. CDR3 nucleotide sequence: TGTGCCAGCAGTTACTTAGCGGGAGCTAGCACAGATACGCAGTATTTT.

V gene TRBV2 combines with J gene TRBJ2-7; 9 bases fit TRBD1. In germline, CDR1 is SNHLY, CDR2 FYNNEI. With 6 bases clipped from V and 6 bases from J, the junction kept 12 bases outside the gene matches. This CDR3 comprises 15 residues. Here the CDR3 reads CASRGTGGAKSEQYF. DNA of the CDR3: TGTGCCAGCAGGGGAACAGGGGGCGCGAAAAGCGAGCAGTACTTC.